Given below is one T cell receptor beta chain in context. This clone was seen a few times. Its antigen is still unknown. Base qualities are missing; no much larger clone stands one base away. The data were taken from a study of beta chain features in type 1 diabetes (dated by TCRdb to the late 2010s). Background on the whole study: No differences in mean age, gender distribution, total cell number or subset yield were found between patients and healthy donors. The study compared TCRB repertoires of sorted circulating CD4+ T cell subsets between recently diagnosed type 1 diabetes patients and matched healthy donors. Regulatory and stem cell-like memory subsets were obtained from only 8 patients and roughly eight healthy donors, while naive and central memory subsets were obtained from all 30 or so donors. Across all samples, almost 110 million sorted cells were examined, and cell number per subset correlated strongly with RNA yield. On the study overall, not on this receptor specifically: PCR may preferentially amplify shorter templates, but because patient and control samples were amplified and corrected together, any resulting skew would affect both groups equally. Because small numbers of individuals were included in the HLA sub-analyses, any influence of HLA type on TCRB rearrangement was left unresolved. Patients with type 1 diabetes made fewer insertions and deleted more nucleotides at VDJ recombination sites, implying thymic rearrangement abnormalities. Type 1 diabetes patients showed a moderate but significant shortening of TCRB CDR3 length in all four CD4+ subsets. Naive, central memory and regulatory TCRB repertoires appeared to be more alike among patients than among healthy donors. Because cDNA rather than genomic DNA was sequenced, highly expressing activated cells could have been over-represented, although no difference in activation and CD3 levels was found between groups.

A single peripheral blood draw of approximately 110 mL on average was collected from each donor into heparinised tubes. A BD FACSAria II and a panel including CD45RO, CCR7, CD25, CD127, CD95 and CD27 were used to sort naive, central memory, regulatory and stem cell-like memory CD4+ T cells. All sorted populations exceeded 95% purity. PBMCs were isolated right away by Lymphoprep density gradient centrifugation and were stained directly, without culture. So that batch effects would be minimized, each experiment stained and sorted samples in pairs, pairing one healthy donor with one patient. V was cut back by 6 bases and J by 3 bases, leaving a gap of 6 bases between them. The germline V gene sets CDR1 to MNHEY and CDR2 to SVGAGI. From its cysteine to its phenylalanine, the CDR3 spans 11 amino acids. Only CDR3 DNA remains: 33 bases, in frame from the first base. All of the isolated RNA was reverse transcribed with the High Capacity cDNA Reverse Transcription Kit, so expressed TCRB transcripts were sequenced. Deep immunoSEQ sequencing was applied to naive, central memory and regulatory T cell samples, giving an average of roughly 3.5 million total reads per sample. Sorted cells were lysed in RLT buffer, and RNA was extracted using DNase-treated RNeasy Micro or Mini kits according to cell number. Each cell subset was processed on its own to prevent cross-contamination, while patient and healthy donor samples were processed together. Using the immunoSEQ multiplex PCR, TCRB sequences were amplified from cDNA into 87-bp fragments spanning the CDR3 region. Amplicons were sequenced on the Illumina HiSeq platform. The original pipeline was this. Synthetic template baselines were used to correct PCR bias computationally, reads within Hamming distance 2 were collapsed together, and singletons that could not be merged were discarded. Reads were aligned against IMGT to assign V, D and J genes, CDR3 length and insertions or deletions at six rearrangement sites. Within each subset, clonotype counts were normalized to sorted cell number, after which true diversity and Gini coefficients were computed with the tcR R package. Repertoire sharing was quantified using the overlap coefficient calculated on TCRB nucleotide sequences. As a proxy for the pre-selection repertoire, out-of-frame TCRB sequences from naive cells were analyzed. This immuneACCESS table, as held by TCRdb, lists in-frame sequences with V and J called but not all clones. Of the missing ones, under half trace to an unresolved V gene in checked studies; the others have no known cause. D and trimming were read from the DNA, whereas the V and J calls and clone size are those reported in that table. The sample profile shows some 700,000 clones; over 10% of them were found once. Together, the top ten hold 0.022% of the sample.

Recombination connected TRBV6-5 to TRBJ2-7, with no confident D gene call. Sequenced: naive CD4+ T cells from blood. The cell subset or site label, read with the paper, signifies: true naive CD4+ T cells. The TCR originated in a man younger than 35 with type 1 diabetes. The sequenced DNA: TGTGCCAGCAGCCTCTTCTACGAGCAGTACTTC. Its translation reads: CASSLFYEQYF.